Shown below are 16 T cell receptor beta chains from a single sample sequenced in a study of blood T cells in healthy people across ages. A second PCR of 7 to 11 cycles used a sample-barcoded 5' primer and a J-beta primer mix. One entry per CDR3 protein, called by TCRdb with MiXCR from the 5' RACE reads. The sample contains hundreds of thousands of distinct CDR3 sequences, around 29% of which appear only once. Sequencing input: blood. All receptors derive from a woman between 65 and 79 years old in good health.

This sequence joins TRBV6-6 and TRBJ1-1; D remains unclear. Between the trimmed V and J ends, which lost 0 bases and 5 bases, there was a span of 13 bases. Per germline, CDR1 MNHNY and CDR2 SVGAGI (reference sequence). This CDR3 region has 15 residues. DNA of the CDR3: TGTGCCAGCAGTTACTCATCCGGTCCTGGGACTGAAGCTTTCTTT. The encoded protein is CASSYSSGPGTEAFF.

The chain employs TRBV5-4 and TRBJ2-3; D may be TRBD1 (8 bases). V was pared by 4 bases and J by 2 bases, with 17 bases between. CDR3 length: 16 amino acids. The V gene's germline CDR1 is SGHNT and CDR2 YYREEE (reference sequence). The CDR3 DNA reads as TGTGCCAGCAGCCAGGGGGCTAGCGGCCCCACAGATACGCAGTATTTT. This sequence encodes CASSQGASGPTDTQYF.

The chain links TRBV28 to TRBJ2-3; no firm D call. CDR3 length: 14 residues. V lost 3 bases and J lost 2, with 9 bases in between. Germline CDR1 is MDHEN and CDR2 is SYDVKM. This CDR3 reads CASSFSRNTDTQYF. The CDR3 region has the DNA TGTGCCAGCAGTTTTAGCAGAAACACAGATACGCAGTATTTT.

The gene calls are TRBV5-1 and TRBJ2-1; 8 nucleotides line up with TRBD2. The V gene's germline CDR1 is SGHRS and CDR2 YFSETQ. The CDR3 is made up of 23 amino acids. J was trimmed by 1 base and V by 4 bases; bases with no gene match: 28. The CDR3 here is CASSDWGGREATVSSNSYNEQFF. DNA for the CDR3: TGCGCCAGCAGCGATTGGGGGGGGCGGGAGGCGACCGTTTCATCGAATTCCTACAATGAGCAGTTCTTC.

A few counts support this clonotype. This chain connects TRBV24-1 to TRBJ2-3; D possibly matches TRBD1 or TRBD2 (5 bases each). V gave up 4 bases and J gave up 9 bases, with 10 bases separating them. The CDR3 extends over 12 amino acids. Germline V gives CDR1 KGHDR, CDR2 SFDVKD. The CDR3 region is CATSDPRGTQYF. The CDR3 DNA follows: TGTGCCACCAGTGACCCGAGGGGAACGCAGTATTTT.

This clonotype came up a few times. J is TRBJ2-4 and V is TRBV24-1; 11 nucleotides line up with TRBD2. The CDR3 contains 17 residues. V dropped 4 bases and J dropped 3; count of bases not matched to a gene: 7. CDR1 and CDR2 (germline): KGHDR, SFDVKD. CDR3 protein: CATSDQTSGIGKNIQYF. The CDR3 DNA follows: TGTGCCACCAGTGACCAGACTAGCGGGATCGGCAAAAACATTCAGTACTTC.

The chain is built from TRBV5-1 and TRBJ2-7; a possible D gene is TRBD2 (6 bases). Germline CDR1 is SGHRS and CDR2 is YFSETQ. The CDR3 contains 14 residues. Trimming cost V 1 base and J 7 bases, with 15 bases left between them. CDR3 sequence reads: CASSLLGSPDEQYF. The CDR3 DNA reads TGCGCCAGCAGCTTGCTCGGGAGCCCGGATGAGCAGTACTTC. Using reference TRBV5-1 and TRBJ2-7 for the parts outside the CDR3, the full variable domain is KAGVTQTPRYLIKTRGQQVTLSCSPISGHRSVSWYQQTPGQGLQFLFEYFSETQRNKGNFPGRFSGRQFSNSRSEMNVSTLELGDSALYLCASSLLGSPDEQYFGPGTRLTVT.

About this clonotype itself: One junction end disagrees with the germline gene, perhaps due to a read error. This chain links TRBV5-1 with TRBJ2-2; possible D gene TRBD2, 6 bases. CDR3 length: 13 amino acids. Germline CDR1 reads SGHRS; CDR2 reads YFSETQ. The CDR3 sequence: CASSYKGTGGLFF. Written as DNA, the CDR3 is TGCGCCAGCAGCTATAAGGGGACCGGGGGGCTGTTTTTT.

J is TRBJ1-1 and V is TRBV6-1, with TRBD1 matching over 12 bases. The length of the CDR3 is 15 residues. V gave up 3 bases and J gave up 6 bases; unmatched junction bases: 5. Germline V gives CDR1 MNHNS, CDR2 SASEGT. DNA of the CDR3: TGTGCCAGCAGTGATAGGGGACAGGGGGCGGCTGAAGCTTTCTTT. This gives the protein CASSDRGQGAAEAFF.

This clonotype was found a few times. Since a much larger clone is just one base distant, this may be a read error. This rearrangement joins TRBV20-1 to TRBJ2-5; 9 bases align to TRBD2. CDR3 size: 14 residues. Germline CDR1 DFQATT, CDR2 SNEGSKA (reference sequence). V lost 4 bases, J lost 11 bases, and 14 bases stayed unmatched. CDR3 in amino acids: CSAMNPGASGEQYF. In nucleotides, the CDR3 is TGCAGTGCTATGAACCCCGGGGCTAGCGGGGAGCAGTACTTC.

This clonotype was picked up a small number of times. This rearrangement joins TRBV20-1 to TRBJ1-4; no definite D call. CDR1 and CDR2 from the germline V gene are DFQATT and SNEGSKA (reference sequence). This CDR3 spans 12 amino acids. Here the CDR3 reads CSGSADNEKLFF. The CDR3 region has the DNA TGCAGCGGATCGGCCGATAATGAAAAACTGTTTTTT.

This clonotype has only a few counts. The rearrangement uses TRBV6-1 and TRBJ2-7; TRBD1 matches 9 bases. Germline V lookup: CDR1 MNHNS, CDR2 SASEGT. The CDR3 has 14 residues. J was trimmed by 5 bases and V by 6 bases; bases with no gene match: 8. Here the CDR3 DNA reads TGTGCCAGCAGGGGCCCGGGACAGGGCGACGAGCAGTACTTC. This gives the protein CASRGPGQGDEQYF.

The V call is TRBV12-3 or TRBV12-4, the J call TRBJ1-2, with TRBD1 as a possible D gene (5 bases). The CDR3 runs 13 residues. V was clipped by 4 bases and J by 4 bases, with 10 bases between them. The CDR3 sequence is CASSSGGIYGYTF. CDR3 DNA sequence: TGTGCCAGCAGTTCGGGGGGTATCTATGGCTACACCTTC.

This clonotype was seen only a few times. V and J are TRBV29-1 and TRBJ1-2; D is unresolved. The CDR3 length is 14 residues. Germline V gene lookup returns CDR1 SQVTM and CDR2 ANQGSEA. Trimming removed 3 bases at V and 2 bases at J, with 13 bases between. CDR3 DNA sequence: TGCAGCGTTGAGGGTGGGCCAGGCAACTATGGCTACACCTTC. Its translation is CSVEGGPGNYGYTF.

This clonotype has just a few counts. The chain has TRBV3-1 and TRBJ2-5; TRBD2 matches at 12 bases. The closer fit of TRBJ2-1 to the DNA end suggests the J call may be wrong. CDR1 is LGHDT, CDR2 YNNKEL, per germline (reference sequence). The CDR3 is made up of 15 amino acids. The CDR3 coding sequence is TGTGCCAGCAGCCGACTAGCGGGAGACCACAATGAGCAGTTCTTC. This encodes CASSRLAGDHNEQFF.

The CDR3 sequence: CASSFSGLAGVSRELFF. DNA for the CDR3: TGTGCCAGCAGTTTCTCGGGACTAGCGGGAGTTAGCAGGGAGCTGTTTTTT. The chain has TRBV28 and TRBJ2-2; 14 nucleotides align to TRBD2. Trimming took 3 bases from V and 9 from J; bases not matched to a gene: 9. Germline loops: CDR1 MDHEN, CDR2 SYDVKM. CDR3 length: 17 amino acids. The full variable domain, rest sourced from reference TRBV28 and TRBJ2-2, is DVKVTQSSRYLVKRTGEKVFLECVQDMDHENMFWYRQDPGLGLRLIYFSYDVKMKEKGDIPEGYSVSREKKERFSLILESASTNQTSMYLCASSFSGLAGVSRELFFGEGSRLTVL.